A selection of T cell receptor beta chains follows, all from one sample in a study of blood T cells in healthy people across ages. TCRdb reprocessed the 5' RACE reads via MiXCR and lists one record per CDR3 protein. The sample lists approximately 800,000 distinct CDR3 sequences, about 61% occurring once. The sample taken for sequencing was blood. The receptor source for this set is a man aged 40-55 years in good health. Each CDR3 is given with its conserved first and last residue. A D gene is named only where the DNA matches it firmly. The size of a clone is reported for some rows only, either as once, few or many, or as a class for expanded clones.

TRBJ2-2	TRBV5-1	NA	NA	TGCGCCAGCAGCGTAAACTCAGACAGGATCACCGGGGAGCTGTTTTTT	CASSVNSDRITGELFF
TRBJ1-4	TRBV7-2	few	NA	TGTGCCAGCAGCCCTAGACAGCGTGAAAAACTGTTTTTT	CASSPRQREKLFF
TRBJ2-3	TRBV20-1	few	TRBD1	TGCAGTGCTGAGGGGGACAGGGGGAACACAGATACGCAGTATTTT	CSAEGDRGNTDTQYF
TRBJ2-1	TRBV28	NA	NA	TGTGCCAGCGAGGGTCTGCATCTCCTTTCCAATGAGCAGTTCTTC	CASEGLHLLSNEQFF
TRBJ2-5	TRBV12-3/TRBV12-4	NA	NA	TGTGCCAGCAGTCCCCAGACAGCAACCCCAGAGACCCAGTACTTC	CASSPQTATPETQYF
TRBJ1-2	TRBV7-9	NA	NA	TGTGCCAGCAGCCCCCGGGACATGAACTATGGCTACACCTTC	CASSPRDMNYGYTF
TRBJ2-1	TRBV21-1	NA	NA	TGTGCCAGCAGTCGGGACTCCCCATTATGGTCCAATGAGCAGTTCTTC	CASSRDSPLWSNEQFF
TRBJ1-2	TRBV29-1	NA	NA	TGCAGCGTCCCCTCGAAAGACGGGTACACCTTC	CSVPSKDGYTF
TRBJ2-7	TRBV3-1	NA	TRBD2	TGTGCCAGCAGCCCTGACCTTAGCGGGAGCTCCCCTAGTGGAGAGCAGTACTTC	CASSPDLSGSSPSGEQYF
TRBJ2-1	TRBV5-4	once	TRBD2	TGTGCCAGCAGCTTCGAGACCGGGGGGTCGGGTGAGCAGTTCTTC	CASSFETGGSGEQFF
TRBJ2-3	TRBV7-2	few	TRBD2	TGTGCCAGCAGCTCAGGAGCGGGAGGGCCCACAGATACGCAGTATTTT	CASSSGAGGPTDTQYF
TRBJ2-1	TRBV7-9	NA	TRBD2	TGTGCCAGCCAAGCAGGCGGACTAGCGGGAGGGCCACACGTCTACAATGAGCAGTTCTTC	CASQAGGLAGGPHVYNEQFF
TRBJ2-1	TRBV7-6	NA	NA	TGTGCCAGCAGCCCCGGTTTAGCGGTTACCTACAATGAGCAGTTCTTC	CASSPGLAVTYNEQFF